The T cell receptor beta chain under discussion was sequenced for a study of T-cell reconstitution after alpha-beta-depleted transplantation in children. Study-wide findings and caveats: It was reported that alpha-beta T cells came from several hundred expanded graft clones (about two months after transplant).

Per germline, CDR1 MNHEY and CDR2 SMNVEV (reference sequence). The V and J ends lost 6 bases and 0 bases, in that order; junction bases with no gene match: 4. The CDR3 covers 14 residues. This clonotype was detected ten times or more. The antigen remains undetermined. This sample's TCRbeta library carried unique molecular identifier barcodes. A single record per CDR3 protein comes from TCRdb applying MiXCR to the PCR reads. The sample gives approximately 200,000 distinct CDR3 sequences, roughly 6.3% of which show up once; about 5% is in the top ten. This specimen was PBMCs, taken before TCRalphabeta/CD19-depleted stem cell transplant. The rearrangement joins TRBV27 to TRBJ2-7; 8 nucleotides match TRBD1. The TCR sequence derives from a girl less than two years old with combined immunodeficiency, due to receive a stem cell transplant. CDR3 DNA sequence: TGTGCCAGCAGATTGACAGGGGTCTCCTACGAGCAGTACTTC. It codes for CASRLTGVSYEQYF.